This T cell receptor beta chain was recorded in a study of shared clonotypes between healthy human individuals. Study context: There were three CD4 naive, three CD4 memory, two CD8 naive and one CD8 memory plates per donor. Findings and limits, study-wide: Memory subsets generally showed lower estimated richness than naive subsets. Tissues were not sampled, only blood, and their repertoires likely differ.

With respect to this clone: Its antigen is still unknown.

Germline V gene data show CDR1 as MNHEY and CDR2 as SMNVEV (reference sequence). There are 16 residues in the CDR3. Trimming stripped 6 bases from V and 6 bases from J, with 20 bases between. Assay used: immunoSEQ multiplex PCR; TCRdb lists only in-frame clones, some missing. Seen here are about 2.4 million clones, 90% to 95% observed once, and the top ten hold 0.36%. This receptor was identified in a man aged 18 to 35 in good health. Some clones in this sample may be carry-over from other donors' samples. The chain carries TRBV27 and TRBJ2-2; tentatively, D is TRBD2 (6 bases). Sample: naive CD4+ T cells from PBMCs. Subset indicated: CD45RA+ positively selected. The CDR3 DNA reads TGTGCCAGCAGCGGAAGAATCGGGAGTTTGCCCGGGGAGCTGTTTTTT. This translates into CASSGRIGSLPGELFF.